This T cell receptor (beta chain) comes out of a study of cytomegalovirus exposure and HLA in healthy donors. The count of this clone is one. PCR amplification relied on 60 Vbeta primers (plus 13 Jbeta primers). Source study methods: Unique TCR beta chains numbered roughly 80 million in a later analysis, with roughly 10 million shared. The data were produced by immunoSEQ multiplex PCR, yet TCRdb's version contains in-frame clones alone and is incomplete. That table supplies the V and J calls and clone size; D and trimming were determined from the DNA. The table shows 90,000 to 95,000 clones, with approximately 81% occurring only once. CDR1 and CDR2 from the germline V gene are MNHNS and SASEGT. This CDR3 region has 13 residues. With 8 bases removed from V and 4 bases from J, the gap between germline ends came to 11 bases.

Sequencing was carried out using PBMCs. The sequence was obtained from a girl aged 2 to 10 in good health and CMV-seropositive. The chain has TRBV6-1 and TRBJ2-2; possibly TRBD1 for D (5 bases). The CDR3 bases are TGTGCCAGCCTTTTGCAGGGCACCGGGGAGCTGTTTTTT. Protein sequence: CASLLQGTGELFF.